Following are 9 T cell receptor beta chains from one sample sequenced in a study of blood T cell repertoires in COVID-19. Measured with immunoSEQ multiplex PCR; TCRdb has only the in-frame clones, and not every one. Of around 150,000 clones listed, approximately 88% are singletons. Specimen: PBMCs or T cells enriched from blood (not recorded which). The receptors here all came from a woman aged 60-75 years who had recovered from COVID-19.

This clone was seen only a few times. This chain joins TRBV6-5 and TRBJ1-4; TRBD1 might be the D (6 bases). V shed 7 bases and J shed 7 bases, with 19 bases lying between them. The CDR3 consists of 15 residues. CDR1 and CDR2 from the germline V gene are MNHEY and SVGAGI. Here the CDR3 reads CASIYSRGIVEKLFF. The CDR3 DNA is TGTGCCAGCATCTACTCCAGGGGTATCGTTGAAAAACTGTTTTTT.

There are a few counts of this clone. The rearrangement links TRBV9 to TRBJ1-1; D not certain. V lost 2 bases to trimming and J lost 1 base, with 6 bases between them. The CDR3 spans 13 residues. Germline CDR1 reads SGDLS; CDR2 reads YYNGEE. The CDR3 loop is CASSVSGNTEAFF. CDR3 in DNA: TGTGCCAGCAGCGTTTCAGGGAACACTGAAGCTTTCTTT. The variable domain in full, with the rest retrieved from reference TRBV9 and TRBJ1-1, is DSGVTQTPKHLITATGQRVTLRCSPRSGDLSVYWYQQSLDQGLQFLIQYYNGEERAKGNILERFSAQQFPDLHSELNLSSLELGDSALYFCASSVSGNTEAFFGQGTRLTVV.

This clone was found a few times. The chain links TRBV2 to TRBJ1-5, with TRBD1 as a possible D gene (5 bases). The germline V and J ends were trimmed by 2 bases and 4 bases, with 12 bases remaining between them. The CDR3 totals 15 residues. Germline V CDR1 and CDR2: SNHLY, FYNNEI. Here the CDR3 DNA reads TGTGCCAGCAGTGAACTGCGGGGGTCAAATCAGCCCCAGCATTTT. Translating gives CASSELRGSNQPQHF.

This chain joins TRBV5-1 and TRBJ2-3; D not resolved. The germline gives CDR1 SGHRS, CDR2 YFSETQ. V dropped 3 bases and J dropped 2 bases, with 13 bases sitting between them. This CDR3 spans 15 amino acids. CDR3 region: CASSSYRSSTDTQYF. In DNA form, the CDR3 reads TGCGCCAGCAGCTCCTATAGAAGCTCCACAGATACGCAGTATTTT.

The V call is TRBV30, the J call TRBJ1-1, with D possibly being TRBD1 (5 bases). The CDR3 totals 14 residues. V lost 0 bases and J 6 bases, leaving 14 bases between the germline ends. Germline CDR1 and CDR2: GTSNPN and SVGIG (reference sequence). CDR3 DNA sequence: TGTGCCTGGAGTGTACTGGGAGGAGGGGCTGAAGCTTTCTTT. This sequence encodes CAWSVLGGGAEAFF.

The chain is built from TRBV19 and TRBJ1-5; D is undetermined. The CDR3 runs to 12 residues. Trimming took off 0 bases at V and 9 bases at J, with 6 bases between the two ends. The germline CDR1 and CDR2 sequences are LNHDA and SQIVND (reference sequence). The CDR3 nucleotides read TGTGCCAGTAGTATAGATCTCGGGCCCCAGCATTTT. This sequence encodes CASSIDLGPQHF.

The gene calls are TRBV11-3 and TRBJ2-7; 7 bases are a match to TRBD1. CDR1 is SGHNT and CDR2 is YENEEA in the germline V gene. V lost 5 bases to trimming and J lost 5 bases; unmatched junction nucleotides: 6. This CDR3 is 13 amino acids long. The CDR3 coding sequence is TGTGCCAGCAGCACAGCCGGGACAGACGAGCAGTACTTC. As protein: CASSTAGTDEQYF. Full variable domain (missing parts from reference TRBV11-3 and TRBJ2-7): EAGVVQSPRYKIIEKKQPVAFWCNPISGHNTLYWYLQNLGQGPELLIRYENEEAVDDSQLPKDRFSAERLKGVDSTLKIQPAELGDSAVYLCASSTAGTDEQYFGPGTRLTVT.

This clone has more than one count but fewer than ten. The J gene is TRBJ1-2, the V gene TRBV28; D remains ambiguous. V was shortened by 6 bases and J by 2 bases, with 13 bases between the two germline ends. CDR1 is MDHEN, CDR2 SYDVKM, per germline. The CDR3 extends over 14 amino acids. CDR3 protein: CASSTPGGNYGYTF. CDR3 sequence (DNA): TGTGCCAGCAGCACCCCTGGAGGGAACTATGGCTACACCTTC.

This clone was picked up a small number of times. V is TRBV29-1 and J is TRBJ2-5, with D perhaps matching TRBD2 (6 bases). The V gene's germline CDR1 is SQVTM and CDR2 ANQGSEA. The CDR3 covers 12 residues. Trimming stripped 6 bases from V and 0 bases from J, with 8 bases between. The CDR3 sequence is CSVEGNQETQYF. CDR3 DNA: TGCAGCGTGGAGGGGAACCAAGAGACCCAGTACTTC.